This T cell receptor beta chain was captured in a study of T cells in localized non-small cell lung cancer. Worth noting for this clone: No antigen is known for it.

The V gene lost 4 bases and the J gene lost 3 bases, with 19 bases spanning the gap. Germline V gene lookup returns CDR1 SGHRS and CDR2 YFSETQ. This CDR3 has 16 residues. The study, taken as a whole, reports: With higher T cell density in blood came longer overall survival. Adjacent lung exhibited a median of about 56 among the 100 most abundant tumor clones. T cell clonality was highest in uninvolved adjacent lung, above tumor. Because only a single region of the tumor was sequenced, heterogeneity remains possible.

Clones were read by immunoSEQ multiplex PCR, and TCRdb kept only the in-frame ones, dropping some. The data contain about 23,000 clones, 90% of them singletons. The material was peripheral blood, obtained before any cancer treatment. The sequence was obtained from a woman aged 35-70 years with stage I lung adenocarcinoma. The rearrangement uses TRBV5-1 and TRBJ1-1, with D maybe TRBD1 (6 bases). Here the CDR3 DNA reads TGCGCCAGCAGCGCGGGGGCCCGACAGGTCTACACTGAAGCTTTCTTT. Residues: CASSAGARQVYTEAFF.